Sequencing of this T cell receptor (beta chain) was carried out in a study of shared clonotypes between healthy human individuals (dated by TCRdb to 2020 to 2021). Some background on the complete study: The cohort included three men and a couple of women between 18 and 49 years of age. For each donor, CD4 naive and CD4 memory were each given three plates, CD8 naive was given two plates, and CD8 memory was given one plate. To estimate repertoire size and how much clonotype sharing occurs between individuals, the study deeply sequenced the blood TCR repertoires of roughly 5 healthy adults. Libraries were prepared and TCR repertoires were sequenced by different laboratories using diverse techniques, in order to increase sequencing depth and limit assay-specific biases. Between about 0.94 and 10 billion PBMCs per donor were obtained by leukapheresis.

For CDR1 and CDR2, the germline V gene (reference sequence) lists SEHNR and FQNEAQ. From the cysteine through the phenylalanine, the CDR3 covers 15 amino acids. The kept DNA is CDR3 alone, 45 bases in frame from the first base. The donors were healthy, HIV-negative adults with no recently reported acute infections or vaccinations. Every donor was a Caucasian adult residing in Nashville, Tennessee, USA. CD4+ T cells were enriched by magnetic negative selection; naive cells were then positively selected on CD45RA, and the negative fraction formed the memory subset. Blood was collected by leukapheresis, and PBMCs were isolated by Ficoll-Histopaque density gradient centrifugation and then cryopreserved in liquid nitrogen vapor phase. Analytical flow cytometry was used to check the purity and quantity of each magnetically sorted T cell population. Genomic DNA was isolated from every sorted fraction and measured by UV absorbance on a Nanodrop 2000c.

Using the deep immunoSEQ assay, multiplex PCR amplified TCR CDR3 regions from genomic DNA. For each cell subset, the extracted genomic DNA was distributed evenly across all wells of several immunoSEQ 96-well plates, and each plate served as one replicate. For sorted subsets, each replicate PCR was loaded with 200 ng genomic DNA, equivalent to 30,000 or so T cell genomes. Purified libraries were measured with a Qubit 3.0 fluorometer, size-checked on a Bioanalyzer 2100, and measured again with the KAPA Library Quantification kit. Every immunoSEQ 96-well plate was sequenced on a separate single-read 150-cycle Illumina NextSeq 550 flow cell. For the original study's pipeline: The immunoSEQ output contained only junctional sequences without quality scores, so filtering could not match that applied to full-length reads. Sequences were annotated with PyIR, a Python wrapper for IgBLAST v1.9, using IMGT germline references to assign V/J genes and CDR3. Any read was removed if the V/J assignment was weak (E-value above 1e-6), the CDR3 was missing, or the read contained stop codons, out-of-frame junctions, or ambiguous translated residues. A V3J clonotype was defined by an identical inferred V gene, J gene, and CDR3 amino acid sequence. Percentage overlap between repertoires was calculated by dividing the number of shared unique clonotypes by the size of the smaller repertoire. Three approaches were used to assess repertoire richness: RTK rarefaction, the Chao1 estimator, and Recon v2.1 estimates of unobserved clonotypes. Generation probabilities were computed with OLGA for all TCRbeta clonotypes obtained by the gDNA method from several donors. TCRdb re-hosts the immuneACCESS table, in-frame sequences only. Its copies lack some clones; in the studies checked, an unresolved V gene accounts for under half of them, and the cause for the rest is not known. The V and J calls and clone size come from that table; D and trimming were worked out from the DNA. Recorded for this sample are about 1 million clones; under 80% of them occurred a single time. Of the sample, nearly 1.5% falls within the top ten clones.

What the authors observed across the whole study: Incomplete sequencing was indicated by rarefaction of sorted-subset datasets, despite the large sequencing depth. Based on pairwise subsampling, the degree of clonotype sharing among donors was expected to be affected by sequencing depth. Because the study included only a small number of donors, the genetic and exposure-history diversity represented was limited. Higher generation probabilities were observed for clonotypes shared by all four sorted-subset donors than for non-shared clonotypes. Estimated clonotype richness was generally larger for naive than for memory subsets. Only blood was sampled, and tissue TCR repertoires likely differ from those in blood. When a few donors were compared, the shared fraction of clonotypes was about 5.5% for naive CD4, 3.5% to 4% for naive CD8, roughly 2.5% for memory CD4, and around 0.37% for memory CD8.

A note on this clone: Its antigen is currently not known. One base away there is no much larger clone; base qualities are not given.

The receptor comes from a man younger than 30 in good health. Sequences were obtained from memory CD4+ T cells sorted from blood. Reading the label with the study, this specimen's cell subset or site is: CD45RA-negative fraction. The sequence links TRBV7-9 to TRBJ2-5; TRBD2 aligns with 9 central bases. Gene TRBJ2-7 matches the end of the DNA better, so the J call may be wrong. CDR3 region: CASSLGASGKYEQYF. The sequenced DNA: TGTGCCAGCAGCTTAGGAGCTAGCGGGAAATACGAGCAGTACTTC.